Listed here are 5 T cell receptor beta chains from one sample, sequenced in a study of Graves' ophthalmopathy and Graves' hyperthyroidism. The authors amplified TCR beta CDR3 regions from RNA transcripts. In the first round, RT-PCR was carried out with HTBI primers, and a multiplex PCR formed the second round. Using its own MiXCR run on the multiplex PCR reads, TCRdb lists one record per CDR3 protein. The data show approximately 700,000 distinct CDR3 sequences, approximately 40% seen once. Material for sequencing was peripheral blood. The receptors here all came from an adult man with Graves' ophthalmopathy.

Notes on this clonotype: The conserved closing phenylalanine or tryptophan is absent in this CDR3, likely reflecting a read error. The chain carries TRBV7-9 and TRBJ2-5, with D possibly being TRBD2 (5 bases). This CDR3 comprises 14 residues. Trimming shortened V by 1 base and J by 2 bases, and 8 bases separated the two germline ends. From germline, CDR1 is SEHNR and CDR2 FQNEAQ (reference sequence). The CDR3 DNA follows: TGTGCCAGCAGCTTAGACCGCGGGCAAGAGACCCAGTACCTC. Protein: CASSLDRGQETQYL.

Concerning this clonotype itself: Its ends do not fully match the called genes, so a read error is possible. V gene TRBV6-4 combines with J gene TRBJ2-7; D uncertain. CDR3 size: 14 residues. Germline V gene lookup returns CDR1 MRHNA and CDR2 SNTAGT. CDR3 nucleotide sequence: TGTGCCAGCAGTTACTCTCGCGAGACCTACGAGCAGTACTTC. Translation gives CASSYSRETYEQYF.

This clonotype was counted ten times or more. The CDR3 sequence: CASSDSRNLYGYTF. The CDR3 region has the DNA TGTGCCAGCAGTGATTCACGGAACCTCTATGGCTACACCTTC. The chain uses TRBV25-1 and TRBJ1-2; D remains unclear. CDR1 MGHDK and CDR2 SYGVNS come from the germline V gene. Deletions cut 3 bases from V and 4 bases from J, with 12 bases between. This CDR3 spans 14 amino acids.

This clonotype was seen repeatedly, ten times or more. The rearrangement uses TRBV20-1 and TRBJ1-4, with TRBD1 matching 11 bases. The CDR3 runs 15 residues. J gave up 7 bases and V 4 bases, and 8 bases lay outside the gene matches. Germline V gene data show CDR1 as DFQATT and CDR2 as SNEGSKA (reference sequence). CDR3 nucleotide sequence: TGCAGTGCTACGGACAGGGGGCGAAGTAGTGAAAAACTGTTTTTT. Protein product: CSATDRGRSSEKLFF.

The chain has TRBV7-3 and TRBJ1-5; D may be TRBD1 (5 bases). This CDR3 spans 20 amino acids. The germline CDR1 and CDR2 sequences are SGHTA and FQGTGA. V dropped 1 base and J dropped 0 bases, with 22 bases sitting between them. CDR3 sequence: CASSLKGFGGGSYSNQPQHF. Here the CDR3 DNA reads TGTGCCAGCAGCTTAAAGGGGTTCGGAGGCGGGTCGTATAGCAATCAGCCCCAGCATTTT.